This TCR beta chain appears in the sequencing data of a study of blood T cell repertoires in COVID-19 (dated by TCRdb to 2018 to 2021). Describing the broader study: Samples from collaborators originated in the United States, Italy and Spain and spanned both the acute and convalescent phases of COVID-19. The material from the prospective study consisted of cDNA or gDNA derived from T cells, B-cell-depleted T cells, or PBMCs. The dataset comprised deeply sampled blood TCRbeta repertoires from subjects exposed to, actively infected with, or recovered from COVID-19. A freely available public database, intended as a resource for researchers studying the immune response to SARS-CoV-2, is where the repertoires were released. Samples came from the ongoing ImmuneRACE study (first 160 participants) plus 1,254 subjects from 6 global collaborators. The sample metadata nearly always contained a de-identified subject ID, COVID-19 status, age in years and sex. Where available, HLA class I and class II types were taken from metadata supplied by the sample provider and were not determined by assay-based typing. Study-wide conclusions, independent of this receptor: Clinical and demographic metadata were provided uncurated, with the amount varying by source and participant.

With respect to this clone: There is no known antigen for this receptor. Per-nucleotide qualities are absent, and no much larger clonotype sits a single base away.

TCRbeta CDR3 regions were amplified from genomic DNA using the immunoSEQ Assay, a bias-controlled multiplex PCR. Per the authors' processing: The number of nucleated cells in each sample was estimated by amplification of reference gene primers within the assay. To quantify the absolute abundance of each unique TCRbeta CDR3 rearrangement, sequence reads were collapsed and filtered. Productive Simpson clonality was computed per sample as the square root of Simpson's diversity index over productive rearrangements. Drawn from immuneACCESS, this table holds only the in-frame rearrangements with V and J called that TCRdb kept. Clones are partly lost; checked studies trace under half to an unresolved V gene and leave the rest unexplained. V and J calls and clone size are as listed in that table; D and trimming were resolved from the DNA. Here the sample has some 340,000 clones; 85% occur a single time. The ten largest clones capture roughly 3.6% of the sample.

Whole blood was collected in K2EDTA tubes by collaborating institutions according to the institutions' own protocols. Collaborator samples were shipped for TCRbeta analysis as frozen whole blood, isolated PBMCs, or DNA extracted from either sample type. Its CDR3 holds 17 amino acids, cysteine through phenylalanine. Left in the record is the CDR3 DNA by itself, 51 bases read in frame from the first base. The germline V gene yields MDHEN for CDR1 and SYDVKM for CDR2. Relative to germline, V is missing 3 bases and J is missing 3 bases, with 6 bases of the junction outside any gene match. The rearranged chain carries TRBV28 and TRBJ2-3, with 13 central nucleotides matching TRBD2. This TCR was recovered from a woman younger than 35 with acute or convalescent COVID-19. Sample: peripheral blood. The DNA sequence is as follows: TGTGCCAGCAGTTTGCCGGGACTAGCGGGACGTACAGATACGCAGTATTTT. It translates as CASSLPGLAGRTDTQYF.